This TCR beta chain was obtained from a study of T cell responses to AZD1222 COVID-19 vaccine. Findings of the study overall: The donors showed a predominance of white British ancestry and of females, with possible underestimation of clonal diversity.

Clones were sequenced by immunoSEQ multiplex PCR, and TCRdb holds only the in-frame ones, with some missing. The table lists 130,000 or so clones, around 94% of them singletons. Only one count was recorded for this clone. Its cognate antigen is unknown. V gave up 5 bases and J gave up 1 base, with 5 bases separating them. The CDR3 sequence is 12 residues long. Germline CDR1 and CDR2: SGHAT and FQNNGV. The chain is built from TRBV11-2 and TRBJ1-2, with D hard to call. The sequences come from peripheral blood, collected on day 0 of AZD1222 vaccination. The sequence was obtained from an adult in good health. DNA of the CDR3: TGTGCCAGCAGCCCGCTTAACTATGGCTACACCTTC. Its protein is CASSPLNYGYTF.